This T cell receptor beta chain was sequenced during a study of blood T cell repertoires in COVID-19. Looking at the study overall: There were acute and convalescent COVID-19 samples, and they came from the United States, Italy and Spain.

The CDR3 is 14 amino acids. Between the trimmed V and J ends, which lost 1 base and 4 bases, there was a span of 10 bases. Germline lookup yields CDR1 SEHNR and CDR2 FQNEAQ (reference sequence). Original data processing: For nucleated cells, counts were estimated from reference gene primer amplification. Libraries were prepared by immunoSEQ multiplex PCR; TCRdb keeps only in-frame clonotypes and omits some of them. That table gives V, J and clone size, and the DNA gave D and trimming. The sample yields over 95,000 clones, roughly 80% seen once. The genes are TRBV7-9 and TRBJ1-2; D gene ambiguous. This receptor was taken from a human donor in a cohort sampled during active COVID-19. Material for sequencing was peripheral blood. The CDR3 bases are TGTGCCAGCAGCTTAGATGCAGGAGGCTATGGCTACACCTTC. Translated: CASSLDAGGYGYTF.